This is a list of T cell receptor beta chains from one sample in a study of T cell repertoires in cytomegalovirus infection. MiXCR, run by TCRdb on the reads, gives a single entry per CDR3 protein. The sample gives 110,000 or so distinct CDR3 sequences, around 30% of which show up once; 41% is in the top ten. No cognate antigen is known for these TCRs. Sample: CD8+ T cells from cultured PBMCs, taken from culture after CMV antigen stimulation. These receptors all come from a human donor in good health (CMV status not recorded). Some clones in this sample may be carry-over from other donors' samples. The CDR3 runs from the conserved cysteine through the conserved F or W. Each record gives: V gene, J gene, CDR3 length, D gene, clone size, CDR3 protein, CDR3 DNA. A D gene is named only where the DNA matches it firmly. Rows may omit the clone size; those that give it use once, few, many or a size class.

TRBV7-4	TRBJ1-6	15	.	.	CASSSSSNRNSPLHF	TGTGCCAGCAGCTCTAGTTCCAACAGGAATTCACCCCTCCACTTT
TRBV7-8	TRBJ1-2	16	.	few	CASSPEGQGTNYGYTF	TGTGCCAGCAGCCCTGAGGGGCAGGGGACTAACTATGGCTACACCTTC
TRBV5-1	TRBJ1-4	14	.	many	CASSQAGGYEKLFF	TGCGCCAGCAGCCAAGCGGGGGGGTATGAAAAACTGTTTTTT
TRBV29-1	TRBJ1-1	13	.	.	CSTGREDEIGAFF	TGCAGCACAGGGCGGGAGGATGAAATTGGAGCTTTCTTT
TRBV7-8	TRBJ2-1	16	.	.	CASSESTVRGWREQFF	TGTGCCAGCAGCGAGAGCACGGTCCGGGGCTGGCGTGAGCAGTTCTTC
TRBV7-2	TRBJ2-7	16	TRBD2	few	CASSLSAGGAVYEQYF	TGTGCCAGCAGCTTATCCGCGGGGGGCGCGGTCTACGAGCAGTACTTC
TRBV11-2	TRBJ2-1	15	TRBD2	many	CASSSGLAGSGEQFF	TGTGCCAGCAGCTCGGGACTAGCGGGGTCTGGTGAGCAGTTCTTC
TRBV27	TRBJ1-4	11	.	.	CASSTNEKLFF	TGTGCCAGCAGTACAAATGAAAAACTGTTTTTT
TRBV6-2/TRBV6-3	TRBJ2-6	20	TRBD1	few	CASSRSIEDRGHYGANVLTF	TGTGCCAGCAGTAGGAGTATTGAGGACAGGGGGCATTATGGGGCCAACGTCCTGACTTTC
TRBV3-1	TRBJ2-7	16	TRBD1	.	CASSQVRTGSSYEQYF	TGTGCCAGCAGCCAAGTCCGGACAGGGAGCTCCTACGAGCAGTACTTC
TRBV20-1	TRBJ2-6	18	TRBD2	.	CSARLGGAGIAGANVLTF	TGCAGTGCGCGCCTCGGGGGGGCCGGGATAGCTGGGGCCAACGTCCTGACTTTC
TRBV4-3	TRBJ2-7	15	.	.	CASSQVWPRTAEQYF	TGCGCCAGCAGCCAAGTGTGGCCAAGGACAGCCGAGCAGTACTTC
TRBV11-2	TRBJ1-5	16	.	.	CASSSGGGLDNQPQHF	TGTGCCAGCAGCTCGGGCGGGGGGCTTGACAATCAGCCCCAGCATTTT
TRBV7-9	TRBJ1-1	15	TRBD1	.	CASSDRGWGNTEAFF	TGTGCCAGCAGCGACAGGGGTTGGGGGAACACTGAAGCTTTCTTT
TRBV10-3	TRBJ2-7	16	.	.	CAISEPKGVRTYEQYF	TGTGCCATCAGTGAGCCCAAGGGGGTACGGACCTACGAGCAGTACTTC
TRBV7-2	TRBJ2-1	16	TRBD2	many	CASSFLAGDAPTEQFF	TGTGCCAGCAGCTTTCTAGCGGGGGATGCCCCGACAGAGCAGTTCTTC
TRBV7-6	TRBJ2-7	13	.	.	CASSLTVSGEQYF	TGTGCCAGCAGCTTAACGGTGTCTGGGGAGCAGTACTTC
TRBV27	TRBJ2-1	11	.	.	CASTTGNEQFF	TGTGCCAGCACAACGGGCAATGAGCAGTTCTTC
TRBV11-2	TRBJ2-7	21	TRBD2	.	CASSLDLPEGELAGDPYERYF	TGTGCCAGCAGCTTAGATTTGCCCGAGGGTGAACTAGCGGGGGACCCCTACGAGCGGTACTTC
TRBV7-9	TRBJ1-1	15	TRBD1	many	CASSQLSGGETEAFF	TGTGCCAGCAGCCAGCTGTCAGGGGGCGAGACTGAAGCTTTCTTT
TRBV6-1	TRBJ2-3	14	.	few	CASTVGISTDTQYF	TGTGCCAGCACGGTGGGGATTAGCACAGATACGCAGTATTTT
TRBV25-1	TRBJ2-1	15	TRBD2	few	CASRGTSGGYNEQFF	TGTGCTAGCAGGGGGACTAGCGGGGGATACAATGAGCAGTTCTTC
TRBV24-1	TRBJ1-2	13	.	.	CATGEGEEYGYTF	TGTGCCACCGGTGAGGGGGAGGAGTATGGCTACACCTTC
TRBV7-2	TRBJ2-7	13	.	many	CASSYSGEYEQYF	TGTGCCAGCAGCTATTCGGGGGAGTACGAGCAGTACTTC
TRBV5-6	TRBJ2-2	17	TRBD1	.	CASSGMGQGILTGELFF	TGTGCCAGCAGCGGAATGGGACAGGGGATACTCACCGGGGAGCTGTTTTTT
TRBV27	TRBJ2-5	14	.	.	CASTSPDSWQTQYF	TGTGCCAGCACCTCACCGGACAGCTGGCAGACCCAGTACTTC
TRBV12-3/TRBV12-4	TRBJ1-1	15	.	.	CASRIDGRQSSEAFF	TGTGCCAGCAGAATTGACGGGCGACAATCTTCTGAAGCTTTCTTT
TRBV19	TRBJ2-7	15	TRBD1	.	CASSPGQGSSYEQYF	TGTGCCAGTAGTCCAGGACAGGGGAGCTCCTACGAGCAGTACTTC
TRBV12-3/TRBV12-4	TRBJ1-1	14	.	.	CASSFWQGNTEAFF	TGTGCCAGCAGTTTTTGGCAGGGGAACACTGAAGCTTTCTTT
TRBV12-3/TRBV12-4	TRBJ2-7	18	TRBD2	.	CASSFLLAGGRGTYEQYF	TGTGCCAGCAGTTTCCTTCTTGCGGGGGGAAGGGGGACCTACGAGCAGTACTTC
TRBV5-5	TRBJ2-7	15	.	.	CASSLRQAAVHEQYF	TGTGCCAGCAGCTTAAGACAGGCCGCAGTCCACGAGCAGTACTTC
TRBV12-3/TRBV12-4	TRBJ1-5	16	TRBD1	.	CASSPGGQGQHQPQHF	TGTGCCAGCAGTCCTGGGGGACAGGGGCAGCATCAGCCCCAGCATTTT
TRBV25-1	TRBJ2-5	14	.	.	CASSEYRVGETQYF	TGTGCCAGCAGTGAATACAGGGTAGGGGAGACCCAGTACTTC
TRBV7-2	TRBJ1-5	17	.	few	CASSPNPGPGGNQPQHF	TGTGCCAGCAGCCCTAACCCCGGTCCAGGGGGCAATCAGCCCCAGCATTTT
TRBV6-6	TRBJ1-1	10	.	few	CASTGGEAFF	TGTGCCAGTACCGGGGGTGAAGCTTTCTTT
TRBV7-6	TRBJ2-3	14	.	many	CASSLAGETDTQYF	TGTGCCAGCAGCTTAGCAGGGGAAACAGATACGCAGTATTTT
TRBV7-8	TRBJ1-1	15	.	.	CASSLGVRDVDEAFF	TGTGCCAGCAGCTTAGGTGTCAGGGATGTTGATGAAGCTTTCTTT
TRBV12-3/TRBV12-4	TRBJ2-1	15	TRBD2	few	CASSPTRGGNDEQFF	TGTGCCAGCAGCCCCACGCGGGGGGGCAATGATGAGCAGTTCTTC
TRBV28	TRBJ2-3	14	.	.	CASISGDSTDTQYF	TGTGCCAGCATCTCCGGGGACAGCACAGATACGCAGTATTTT
TRBV18	TRBJ1-2	14	.	.	CASSPPIVNYGYTF	TGTGCCAGCTCACCACCAATAGTTAACTATGGCTACACCTTC
TRBV7-9	TRBJ2-3	21	TRBD2	.	CASSTRSRTSGGPASTDTQYF	TGTGCCAGCAGCACCCGAAGTAGGACTAGCGGGGGCCCAGCTAGCACAGATACGCAGTATTTT